These 3 T cell receptor beta chains originate from one sample sequenced in a study of HIV-infected patients and healthy controls. Reverse transcription used approximately 500 ng RNA and constant-region primers for alpha and beta. Alpha and beta chain libraries were made separately by chain-specific third strand synthesis with multiplexing indices. A single record per CDR3 protein comes from TCRdb applying MiXCR to the 5' RACE reads. The sample holds about 10,000 distinct CDR3 sequences, over 7% seen once. No cell fractionation was done, so the repertoire covers all unsorted peripheral blood T cells. Source material: blood. Receptors originate from an adult in good health.

This clonotype was seen repeatedly, ten times or more. V is TRBV7-8 and J is TRBJ2-7; 8 nucleotides agree with TRBD2. The germline CDR1 and CDR2 sequences are SGHVS and FQNEAQ. The CDR3 has 14 residues. V dropped 3 bases and J dropped 5; count of bases not matched to a gene: 6. CDR3 sequence: CASSLSGGVHEQYF. CDR3 coding DNA: TGTGCCAGCAGCTTGTCCGGGGGGGTCCACGAGCAGTACTTC.

This clonotype has a count of ten or more. The chain recombines TRBV19 with TRBJ2-7; D may correspond to TRBD1 or TRBD2 (6 bases each). V was pared by 2 bases and J by 2 bases, with 19 bases between. Germline CDR1 LNHDA, CDR2 SQIVND (reference sequence). The length of the CDR3 is 17 residues. CDR3 in amino acids: CASSIKYSGAVPYEQYF. The CDR3 DNA reads TGTGCCAGTAGTATAAAGTATTCGGGGGCGGTCCCCTACGAGCAGTACTTC.

This clonotype was recorded at least ten times. The J gene is TRBJ2-3, the V gene TRBV7-9, with unresolved D. This CDR3 contains 12 residues. Germline lookup yields CDR1 SEHNR and CDR2 FQNEAQ (reference sequence). V was pared by 1 base and J by 4 bases, with 3 bases between. CDR3 in amino acids: CASSLVADTQYF. The CDR3, as DNA: TGTGCCAGCAGCTTAGTAGCAGATACGCAGTATTTT.